The 19 T cell receptor beta chains listed next were all sequenced from one sample in a study of breast tumors, draining lymph nodes, adjacent tissues. TCRdb re-called the multiplex PCR reads with MiXCR, one entry per CDR3 protein. The table includes about 230,000 distinct CDR3 sequences, approximately 31% detected once. Axillary draining lymph nodes of breast cancer patients supplied the node samples. The sequenced material came from axillary lymph node tissue. The receptors stem from a female donor with breast cancer. Some clones in this sample may be carry-over from other donors' samples.

This clonotype was observed at least ten times. The chain combines TRBV3-1 with TRBJ1-2; TRBD1 is a possible D gene (6 bases). V was clipped by 3 bases and J by 4 bases, with 15 bases between them. The V gene's germline CDR1 is LGHDT and CDR2 YNNKEL (reference sequence). The CDR3 has 15 amino acids. CDR3 sequence (DNA): TGTGCCAGCAGCCAGGGGGCCGGAACTATCTATGGCTACACCTTC. Its translation is CASSQGAGTIYGYTF.

The chain has TRBV29-1 and TRBJ1-1, with a weak D call TRBD1 (6 bases). The CDR3 has 13 residues. Trimming stripped 7 bases from V and 1 base from J, with 13 bases between. Germline V gene sequence: CDR1 SQVTM, CDR2 ANQGSEA. CDR3 bases: TGCAGCGCTGGACAGCTCTCGAACACTGAAGCTTTCTTT. Its protein is CSAGQLSNTEAFF. Full variable domain (rest looked up from reference TRBV29-1 and TRBJ1-1): SAVISQKPSRDICQRGTSLTIQCQVDSQVTMMFWYRQQPGQSLTLIATANQGSEATYESGFVIDKFPISRPNLTFSTLTVSNMSPEDSSIYLCSAGQLSNTEAFFGQGTRLTVV.

This rearrangement joins TRBV29-1 to TRBJ2-3, with 14 bases aligning to TRBD2. Per the germline V gene, CDR1 is SQVTM and CDR2 is ANQGSEA. This CDR3 is 15 amino acids long. J lost 4 bases, V lost 8 bases, and 8 bases had no gene match. CDR3 coding DNA: TGCAGCTTTAGGGGACTAGCGGGAGTCTCAGATACGCAGTATTTT. Its protein is CSFRGLAGVSDTQYF.

This clonotype turned up a few times. The V gene is TRBV10-3, the J gene TRBJ1-2, with TRBD1 matching 10 bases. The V segment lost 2 bases and the J segment 8 bases; nucleotides outside the gene matches: 2. The CDR3 is 13 amino acids. The germline V gene has CDR1 ENHRY and CDR2 SYGVKD. CDR3 sequence: CAISEATGGGYTF. DNA of the CDR3: TGTGCCATCAGTGAGGCGACAGGGGGCGGCTACACCTTC.

In regard to this clonotype: One end of the junction fails to match germline, which may point to a read error. The chain combines TRBV7-9 with TRBJ1-3, with TRBD1 matching 7 bases. The CDR3 extends over 15 amino acids. Germline V lookup: CDR1 SEHNR, CDR2 FQNEAQ (reference sequence). CDR3 bases: TGTGCCAGCAGCTTGGACAGGCCCTCCGGAAACACCGTATATTTT. Residues: CASSLDRPSGNTVYF.

This clonotype was observed at least ten times. The rearrangement joins TRBV18 to TRBJ1-6; D gene uncertain. The CDR3 extends over 15 amino acids. V gave up 1 base and J gave up 8 bases, with 12 bases separating them. Germline V gene data show CDR1 as KGHSH and CDR2 as LQKENI. The CDR3 sequence is CASSPLRGRDSPLHF. The CDR3 coding sequence is TGTGCCAGCTCACCACTCCGTGGGAGGGATTCACCCCTCCACTTT.

This clonotype was detected a few times. The V call is TRBV28, the J call TRBJ1-3; a weak D match, TRBD1 (5 bases). The CDR3 contains 16 residues. The germline V gene encodes CDR1 MDHEN and CDR2 SYDVKM. V lost 1 base and J lost 0, with 10 bases in between. CDR3 in DNA: TGTGCCAGCAGTTTATTTGCGGGACCCTCTGGAAACACCATATATTTT. It yields the protein CASSLFAGPSGNTIYF.

This clonotype has a count of ten or more. The CDR3 loop reads CASSLGTAHNQPQHF. CDR3 nucleotide sequence: TGTGCCAGCAGCCTAGGGACAGCTCACAATCAGCCCCAGCATTTT. The gene calls are TRBV5-5 and TRBJ1-5; 7 bases are a match to TRBD1. The CDR3 totals 15 residues. Germline-derived CDR1 and CDR2 are SGHKS and YYEKEE (reference sequence). V was pared by 4 bases and J by 3 bases, with 7 bases of the junction left unmatched.

This clonotype was picked up many times. The gene calls are TRBV14 and TRBJ2-2, with a weak D call TRBD2 (6 bases). The CDR3 runs 14 residues. Germline V gives CDR1 SGHDN, CDR2 FVKESK. V dropped 6 bases and J dropped 4 bases, with 12 bases sitting between them. This CDR3 is CASSWLASTGELFF. The CDR3 nucleotides are TGTGCCAGCAGTTGGCTAGCGAGCACCGGGGAGCTGTTTTTT.

This clonotype came up many times. This chain uses TRBV5-6 with TRBJ1-2; a weak D match, TRBD1 (5 bases). Trimming shortened V by 4 bases and J by 0 bases, and 10 bases separated the two germline ends. Germline CDR1 SGHDT, CDR2 YYEEEE. The CDR3 loop spans 14 amino acids. The CDR3 region has the DNA TGTGCCAGCAGCCCTCTGACAGCTAACTATGGCTACACCTTC. It codes for CASSPLTANYGYTF. The variable domain in full, with the rest retrieved from reference TRBV5-6 and TRBJ1-2, is DAGVTQSPTHLIKTRGQQVTLRCSPKSGHDTVSWYQQALGQGPQFIFQYYEEEERQRGNFPDRFSGHQFPNYSSELNVNALLLGDSALYLCASSPLTANYGYTFGSGTRLTVV.

This clonotype was detected ten times or more. This chain's CDR3 is CASSAGPGQSYEQYF. CDR3 sequence (DNA): TGTGCCAGCAGCGCCGGACCGGGACAGAGCTACGAGCAGTACTTC. V and J are TRBV9 and TRBJ2-7; 7 nucleotides match TRBD1. The CDR3 length is 15 residues. The J segment lost 3 bases and the V segment lost 3 bases, leaving 9 bases of the junction unmatched. Germline V gene lookup returns CDR1 SGDLS and CDR2 YYNGEE.

The chain couples TRBV4-1 to TRBJ1-5; 7 bases align to TRBD1. Germline V gene data show CDR1 as MGHRA and CDR2 as YSYEKL. J gave up 2 bases and V 4 bases, and 5 bases lay outside the gene matches. The CDR3 has 15 amino acids. The CDR3 region is CASSPKDRGNQPQHF. The CDR3 coding sequence is TGCGCCAGCAGCCCAAAAGACAGGGGCAATCAGCCCCAGCATTTT.

This clonotype was found many times. The chain links TRBV6-4 to TRBJ2-7; D is tentatively TRBD1 or TRBD2 (6 bases each). Per the germline V gene, CDR1 is MRHNA and CDR2 is SNTAGT. This CDR3 region has 10 residues. The CDR3 sequence: CTTEGGEQYF. The CDR3 bases are TGTACCACCGAGGGGGGCGAGCAGTACTTC.

This clonotype was recorded many times. The chain carries TRBV11-3 and TRBJ2-1, with D unclear. Germline loops: CDR1 SGHNT, CDR2 YENEEA. V lost 3 bases and J 5 bases, leaving 11 bases between the germline ends. CDR3 length: 14 residues. The CDR3 region has the DNA TGTGCCAGCAGCTTTACGGGCCTACACAATGAGCAGTTCTTC. This encodes CASSFTGLHNEQFF.

This clonotype was seen at least ten times. Its ends do not fully match the called genes, so a read error is possible. DNA of the CDR3: TGCAGTGCGACCGGGACAGGGTACGGGCAGTACTTC. Translation gives CSATGTGYGQYF. This chain uses TRBV20-1 with TRBJ2-7; 9 bases map to TRBD1. Germline V gene lookup returns CDR1 DFQATT and CDR2 SNEGSKA (reference sequence). The CDR3 is 12 amino acids.

This clonotype occurred many times. The chain uses TRBV9 and TRBJ2-1; 7 bases map to TRBD2. Losses at the gene ends were 8 bases for V and 8 bases for J; bases not matched to a gene: 10. The CDR3 has 13 amino acids. CDR1 and CDR2 from the germline V gene are SGDLS and YYNGEE. The CDR3 here is CARGGGFCDEQFF. The DNA of the CDR3 is TGTGCCAGGGGGGGGGGGTTTTGTGATGAGCAGTTCTTC.

The chain recombines TRBV11-3 with TRBJ2-5, with a possible D match to TRBD2 (5 bases). Judging by the DNA end, TRBJ2-7 fits better; the J call may be wrong. The CDR3 sequence is 13 residues long. CDR1 and CDR2 (germline): SGHNT, YENEEA. CDR3 region: CASASGEANEQYF. Here the CDR3 DNA reads TGTGCCAGCGCCAGCGGAGAGGCGAACGAGCAGTACTTC.

The J gene is TRBJ2-1, the V gene TRBV6-5; D perhaps matches TRBD1 (6 bases). CDR3 size: 17 residues. With 6 bases removed from V and 5 bases from J, the gap between germline ends came to 23 bases. Germline V gene lookup returns CDR1 MNHEY and CDR2 SVGAGI. CDR3 loop: CASSRPGHQSSHNEQFF. The CDR3 nucleotides are TGTGCCAGCAGCCGCCCGGGACACCAATCAAGTCACAATGAGCAGTTCTTC.

In the case of this clonotype: The germline gene is not matched at one end of the junction; a read error may be the cause. V is TRBV5-5 and J is TRBJ1-6, with TRBD1 matching over 7 bases. The CDR3 contains 15 residues. Per the germline V gene, CDR1 is SGHKS and CDR2 is YYEKEE (reference sequence). The CDR3 nucleotides read TGTGCCAGCAGCGGCGGACAGGCCTATAATTCGCCCCTCCACTTT. It encodes CASSGGQAYNSPLHF.